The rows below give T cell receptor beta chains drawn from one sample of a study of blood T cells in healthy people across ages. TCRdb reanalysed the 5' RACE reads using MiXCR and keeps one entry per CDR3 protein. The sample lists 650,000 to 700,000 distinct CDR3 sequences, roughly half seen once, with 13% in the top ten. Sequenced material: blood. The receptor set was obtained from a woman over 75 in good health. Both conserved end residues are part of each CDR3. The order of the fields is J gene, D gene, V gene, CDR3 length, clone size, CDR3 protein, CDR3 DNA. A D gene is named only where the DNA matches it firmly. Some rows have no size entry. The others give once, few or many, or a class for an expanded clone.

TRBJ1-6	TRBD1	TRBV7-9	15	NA	CASSSGLGGNSPLHF	TGTGCCAGCAGCTCGGGTCTAGGGGGCAATTCACCCCTCCACTTT
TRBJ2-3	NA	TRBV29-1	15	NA	CSVDGTRTGTDTQYF	TGCAGCGTAGACGGGACCCGGACGGGCACAGATACGCAGTATTTT
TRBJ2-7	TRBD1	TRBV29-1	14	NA	CSVEGQGKGYEQYF	TGCAGCGTTGAGGGACAGGGCAAAGGGTACGAGCAGTACTTC
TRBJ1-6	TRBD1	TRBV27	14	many	CASSSQGGYAPLHF	TGTGCCAGCAGTTCCCAGGGGGGTTACGCACCCCTCCACTTT
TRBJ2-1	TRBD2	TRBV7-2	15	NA	CASSAASGVPGEQFF	TGTGCCAGCAGCGCGGCTAGCGGCGTTCCGGGTGAGCAGTTCTTC
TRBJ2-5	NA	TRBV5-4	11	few	CASSSQEPQYF	TGTGCCAGCAGCTCACAAGAGCCCCAGTACTTC
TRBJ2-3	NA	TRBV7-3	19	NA	CASSKESPLGVGSTDTQYF	TGTGCCAGCAGCAAAGAGTCTCCCCTAGGGGTCGGGAGCACAGATACGCAGTATTTT
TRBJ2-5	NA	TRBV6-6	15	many	CASSYLRSTQETQYF	TGTGCCAGCAGTTACTTACGAAGTACGCAAGAGACCCAGTACTTC
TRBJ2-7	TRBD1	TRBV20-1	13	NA	CSAPGTGSDEQYF	TGCAGTGCTCCCGGGACAGGGTCCGACGAGCAGTACTTC
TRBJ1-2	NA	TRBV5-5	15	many	CASSDRDLANYGYTF	TGTGCCAGCAGCGACCGGGACCTAGCTAACTATGGCTACACCTTC